This T cell receptor beta chain was documented in a study of blood T cells in healthy people across ages. Primers used in a second PCR of roughly 6 to 11 cycles were a sample-barcoded 5' primer and a J-beta primer mix. One entry per CDR3 protein results from TCRdb running MiXCR on the 5' RACE reads. The top ten hold approximately 22% of the sample, which has some 1.8 million distinct CDR3 sequences, about 39% seen once. The V gene lost 3 bases and the J gene lost 6 bases, with 20 bases spanning the gap. From germline, CDR1 is SGHAT and CDR2 FQNNGV. The CDR3 is made up of 17 amino acids. The chain uses TRBV11-2 and TRBJ2-2; the D call may be TRBD1 or TRBD2 (5 bases each). The receptor was derived from a human donor in good health. Sequenced sample: blood. CDR3 DNA: TGTGCCAGCAGCTTTTGGGACCGGCAGAAAATTGCCGGGGAGCTGTTTTTT. This codes for CASSFWDRQKIAGELFF.